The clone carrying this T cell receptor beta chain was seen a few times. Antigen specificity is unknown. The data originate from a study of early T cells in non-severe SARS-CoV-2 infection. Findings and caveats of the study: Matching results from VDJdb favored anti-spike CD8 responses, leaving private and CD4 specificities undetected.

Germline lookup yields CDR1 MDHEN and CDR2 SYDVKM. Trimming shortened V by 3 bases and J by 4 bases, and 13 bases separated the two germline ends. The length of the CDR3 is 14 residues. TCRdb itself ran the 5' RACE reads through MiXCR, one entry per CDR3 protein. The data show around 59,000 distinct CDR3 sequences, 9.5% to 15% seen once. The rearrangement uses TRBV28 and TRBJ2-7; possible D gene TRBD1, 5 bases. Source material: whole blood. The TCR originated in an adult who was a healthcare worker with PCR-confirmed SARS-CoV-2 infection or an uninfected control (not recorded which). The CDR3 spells CASSFLGATYEQYF. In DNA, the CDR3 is TGTGCCAGCAGTTTCCTTGGGGCTACTTACGAGCAGTACTTC.